Included here is one T cell receptor (beta chain) sequence, with context. As yet, its antigen is unknown. This entry comes from a study of cytomegalovirus exposure and HLA in healthy donors. Study-wide findings and caveats: Presence/absence analyses supposed approximately even sequencing depth among donors. For TCR beta chains, V- and J-gene trimming was later linked to a missense DCLRE1C variant. Overall, 164 TCR beta chains were annotated as cytomegalovirus-associated. Some highly shared sequence variants likely arose as a pipeline artifact.

CDR1 MGHDK and CDR2 SYGVNS come from the germline V gene. Trimming pared 3 bases from V and 5 bases from J, leaving 16 bases between. This CDR3 spans 15 amino acids. Use of 60 Vbeta and 13 Jbeta primers characterized the PCR. Sequencing was performed with immunoSEQ multiplex PCR; in TCRdb, only in-frame clones are kept and a portion is missing. The sample shows about 140,000 clones, 77% of them seen only once. The V gene is TRBV25-1, the J gene TRBJ1-2, with a tentative D call TRBD1 (6 bases). The source material was PBMCs. The sequence was collected from a female donor in good health and CMV-seronegative. CDR3 amino acids: CASSDRQGREYGYTF. Here the CDR3 DNA reads TGTGCCAGCAGTGACCGCCAGGGGCGGGAGTATGGCTACACCTTC.